Below, 29 T cell receptor beta chains from the same sample are listed, as sequenced in a study of Ad26.COV2.S vaccination and SARS-CoV-2 variants (dated by TCRdb to the early 2020s). Taken with the paper, the label for treatment or condition translates to: about 20 received Ad26.COV2.S at low or high dose, single or two shots; about 5 received placebo; per-sample allocation not given. Repertoires of vaccine and placebo recipients were sequenced from samples taken on day 63 after the first injection. Libraries came from the immunoSEQ multiplex PCR assay. In its TCRdb copy, this immuneACCESS table keeps in-frame sequences only and misses some clones. Where compared with another copy, unresolved V genes explain less than half of these, and the others have no known cause. The sample contains 300,000 to 350,000 clones, roughly 90% of them found a single time. The ten top clones hold around 5.5% of the sample.

The source material was peripheral blood, sampled in a trial of Ad26.COV2.S vaccine versus placebo. These receptors all stem from a person aged 18-60 years who received the Ad26.COV2.S COVID-19 vaccine or a placebo.

This chain uses TRBV12-3 or TRBV12-4 with TRBJ2-1; D remains unclear. The CDR3 consists of 12 residues. The germline V and J ends were trimmed by 2 bases and 10 bases, with 9 bases remaining between them. Here the CDR3 reads CASSLIVREQFF. The CDR3 coding sequence is TGTGCCAGCAGTTTAATAGTTCGCGAGCAGTTCTTC.

This chain links TRBV9 with TRBJ1-3; D uncertain. The CDR3 consists of 15 residues. Per the germline V gene, CDR1 is SGDLS and CDR2 is YYNGEE. The V gene lost 3 bases and the J gene lost 3 bases, with 13 bases spanning the gap. The CDR3, as DNA: TGTGCCAGCAGCGCTGTCTTAGGAGGTGGAAACACCATATATTTT. Protein sequence: CASSAVLGGGNTIYF.

The chain links TRBV18 to TRBJ1-5; no clear D. Germline CDR1 KGHSH, CDR2 LQKENI. The CDR3 has 13 amino acids. The V gene lost 0 bases and the J gene lost 7 bases, with 7 bases spanning the gap. The chain's CDR3 is CASSPPWGQPQHF. As DNA, the CDR3 is TGTGCCAGCTCACCACCTTGGGGACAGCCCCAGCATTTT.

This sequence joins TRBV19 and TRBJ2-1; tentative D call: TRBD1 (6 bases). V gave up 1 base and J gave up 1 base, with 11 bases separating them. The CDR3 is 16 residues long. CDR1 and CDR2 (germline): LNHDA, SQIVND (reference sequence). CDR3 sequence (DNA): TGTGCCAGTAGTATAGCCATGACAGGATCCTACAATGAGCAGTTCTTC. Translation gives CASSIAMTGSYNEQFF.

The V call is TRBV16, the J call TRBJ1-2, with D unresolved. Deletions cut 2 bases from V and 0 bases from J, with 4 bases between. CDR3 length: 13 amino acids. Germline-derived CDR1 and CDR2 are KGHSY and FQNENV. In DNA, the CDR3 is TGTGCCAGCAGCCAAATAGCTAACTATGGCTACACCTTC. Residues: CASSQIANYGYTF. Full variable domain (outside the CDR3, taken from reference TRBV16 and TRBJ1-2): GEEVAQTPKHLVRGEGQKAKLYCAPIKGHSYVFWYQQVLKNEFKFLISFQNENVFDETGMPKERFSAKCLPNSPCSLEIQATKLEDSAVYFCASSQIANYGYTFGSGTRLTVV.

The rearrangement links TRBV28 to TRBJ1-2; D unclear. CDR1 MDHEN and CDR2 SYDVKM come from the germline V gene. V was cut by 2 bases and J by 4 bases, with 8 bases left in between. The CDR3 runs to 13 residues. CDR3 bases: TGTGCCAGCAGTTTAGACGGAGGCTATGGCTACACCTTC. Translated, it gives CASSLDGGYGYTF.

V and J are TRBV5-1 and TRBJ2-2; no clear D gene. The V gene's germline CDR1 is SGHRS and CDR2 YFSETQ. The length of the CDR3 is 15 residues. Trimming removed 2 bases from V and 1 base from J, with 9 bases in between. CDR3 sequence reads: CASSFTAGNTGELFF. CDR3 sequence (DNA): TGCGCCAGCAGCTTTACAGCCGGGAACACCGGGGAGCTGTTTTTT.

The chain employs TRBV6-2 or TRBV6-3 and TRBJ2-3; D is perhaps TRBD1 (5 bases). CDR1 is MNHEY, CDR2 SVGEGT, per germline. CDR3 length equals 15 residues. The germline V and J ends were trimmed by 4 bases and 2 bases, with 13 bases remaining between them. CDR3 loop: CASSSSGQNTDTQYF. The CDR3 DNA reads as TGTGCCAGCAGTTCCTCCGGACAAAACACAGATACGCAGTATTTT.

This clone was recorded only once. This sequence joins TRBV27 and TRBJ2-3; no clear D gene. V gave up 3 bases and J gave up 3 bases, with 10 bases separating them. Germline V CDR1 and CDR2: MNHEY, SMNVEV (reference sequence). CDR3 length: 14 residues. In nucleotides, the CDR3 is TGTGCCAGCAGTTTCCATACAAGTACAGATACGCAGTATTTT. This sequence encodes CASSFHTSTDTQYF.

The V gene is TRBV2, the J gene TRBJ2-3; D ambiguous. Trimming left V 5 bases short and J 6 bases short, with 6 bases between. Looked up from germline, CDR1 is SNHLY and CDR2 is FYNNEI. This CDR3 contains 11 residues. Here the CDR3 reads CASSWVDTQYF. The CDR3 nucleotides are TGTGCCAGCAGTTGGGTGGATACGCAGTATTTT.

V usage is TRBV9 and J usage is TRBJ1-1; D possibly corresponds to TRBD1 (6 bases). Trimming shortened V by 0 bases and J by 10 bases, and 13 bases separated the two germline ends. Germline CDR1 SGDLS, CDR2 YYNGEE. CDR3 length: 13 amino acids. This CDR3 reads CASSVGGASGAFF. CDR3 nucleotide sequence: TGTGCCAGCAGCGTAGGGGGGGCGTCTGGAGCTTTCTTT.

This clone occurred a few times. V usage is TRBV5-6 and J usage is TRBJ1-1, with D hard to call. Germline V gene data show CDR1 as SGHDT and CDR2 as YYEEEE. The CDR3 extends over 11 amino acids. Trimming took off 3 bases at V and 7 bases at J, with 7 bases between the two ends. This chain's CDR3 is CASSSQYEAFF. The CDR3 bases are TGTGCCAGCAGCTCTCAGTATGAAGCTTTCTTT.

This clone was recorded once. This chain joins TRBV12-5 and TRBJ2-7; D is tentatively TRBD1 or TRBD2 (5 bases each). V was cut by 3 bases and J by 2 bases, with 11 bases left in between. Germline CDR1 is LGHNT and CDR2 is FRNRAP. The CDR3 loop spans 14 amino acids. CDR3 in amino acids: CASGFDLGAYEQYF. The CDR3 DNA is TGTGCTAGTGGTTTTGATCTGGGGGCCTACGAGCAGTACTTC.

The rearrangement links TRBV5-1 to TRBJ2-2; 7 nucleotides agree with TRBD2. In germline, CDR1 is SGHRS, CDR2 YFSETQ. Losses at the gene ends were 6 bases for V and 6 bases for J; bases not matched to a gene: 11. The CDR3 covers 15 residues. CDR3 nucleotides: TGCGCCAGCAAAGAAGTGGGGGGGACGCCCGGGGAGCTGTTTTTT. Translating it yields CASKEVGGTPGELFF.

The V and J genes are TRBV14 and TRBJ2-6; D possibly corresponds to TRBD1 (5 bases). CDR3 length: 21 residues. V was clipped by 1 base and J by 0 bases, with 22 bases between them. The germline gives CDR1 SGHDN, CDR2 FVKESK. CDR3 protein: CASSQGWGGRTPTSGANVLTF. The DNA for the CDR3 is TGTGCCAGCAGCCAAGGTTGGGGCGGCCGAACTCCGACCTCTGGGGCCAACGTCCTGACTTTC.

The chain recombines TRBV12-3 or TRBV12-4 with TRBJ2-1, with D perhaps matching TRBD2 (5 bases). The CDR3 is 13 residues long. The V end lost 3 bases, the J end lost 4 bases, and 7 bases lay between the germline ends. CDR3 DNA: TGTGCCAGCAGTTTCCGGGGTTACAATGAGCAGTTCTTC. Translation: CASSFRGYNEQFF.

The CDR3 DNA follows: TGTGCCATCAGTGAGGGGACGACCAATGAGCAGTTCTTC. Amino acids: CAISEGTTNEQFF. The V gene is TRBV10-3, the J gene TRBJ2-1, with D perhaps matching TRBD1 or TRBD2 (5 bases each). V was shortened by 2 bases and J by 6 bases, with 8 bases between the two germline ends. CDR3 length: 13 residues. The germline gives CDR1 ENHRY, CDR2 SYGVKD.

The chain has TRBV19 and TRBJ2-5, with a tentative D call TRBD1 (5 bases). The germline CDR1 and CDR2 sequences are LNHDA and SQIVND (reference sequence). The V gene lost 8 bases and the J gene lost 2 bases, with 12 bases spanning the gap. The CDR3 spans 13 residues. The CDR3 DNA reads TGTGCCAGTGCCAGGGCCCTACAAGAGACCCAGTACTTC. Its translation: CASARALQETQYF.

The J gene is TRBJ1-3, the V gene TRBV7-8; D is unresolved. The CDR3 consists of 15 residues. With 1 base removed from V and 0 bases from J, the gap between germline ends came to 7 bases. Germline CDR1 is SGHVS and CDR2 is FQNEAQ. The chain's CDR3 is CASSLDWASGNTIYF. The CDR3, as DNA: TGTGCCAGCAGCTTAGACTGGGCCTCTGGAAACACCATATATTTT.

This chain connects TRBV27 to TRBJ2-7, with 7 bases lining up with TRBD1. The CDR3 contains 14 residues. Germline V gene lookup returns CDR1 MNHEY and CDR2 SMNVEV (reference sequence). Germline trimming cut 4 bases from V and 2 bases from J; bases unmatched to any gene: 5. CDR3 sequence (DNA): TGTGCCAGCAGTTCACAGGGGCCGGCCTACGAGCAGTACTTC. Translating it yields CASSSQGPAYEQYF.

The genes are TRBV7-2 and TRBJ2-5; D may be TRBD1 (6 bases). This CDR3 is built from 13 residues. Germline-derived CDR1 and CDR2 are SGHTA and FQGNSA. Trimming shortened V by 5 bases and J by 5 bases, and 12 bases separated the two germline ends. The CDR3 coding sequence is TGTGCCAGCAGCCCTCAGGGGCGGGAGACCCAGTACTTC. Translation: CASSPQGRETQYF.

This rearrangement joins TRBV4-1 to TRBJ2-3; 7 bases fit TRBD1. Germline V gives CDR1 MGHRA, CDR2 YSYEKL. The ends lost 0 bases at V and 2 bases at J; junction bases unmatched: 8. The CDR3 consists of 17 residues. CDR3 DNA: TGCGCCAGCAGCCAAGATATGTGGGGGACAGACACAGATACGCAGTATTTT. This sequence encodes CASSQDMWGTDTDTQYF.

This sequence joins TRBV10-3 and TRBJ1-6; a possible D gene is TRBD1 (6 bases). Trimming pared 10 bases from V and 7 bases from J, leaving 14 bases between. Germline loops: CDR1 ENHRY, CDR2 SYGVKD. The CDR3 covers 13 residues. For the CDR3, the DNA is TGTGCCAAGACGGACAGCCTGAATTCACCCCTCCACTTT. It encodes CAKTDSLNSPLHF.

This chain connects TRBV9 to TRBJ2-1; 7 bases are shared with TRBD1. The V gene end was trimmed by 3 bases and the J gene end by 0 bases; junction bases not matched to a gene: 12. CDR3 length: 18 amino acids. In germline, CDR1 is SGDLS, CDR2 YYNGEE. DNA for the CDR3: TGTGCCAGCAGCGACAGCAAACAGGGGTCGAGCTCCTACAATGAGCAGTTCTTC. Its translation: CASSDSKQGSSSYNEQFF.

The chain recombines TRBV3-1 (or the pseudogene TRBV3-2) with TRBJ1-2, with TRBD1 identical over 9 bases. The CDR3 extends over 15 amino acids. Trimming took 3 bases from V and 4 from J; bases not matched to a gene: 6. The V gene's germline CDR1 is LGHDT and CDR2 YNNKEL (reference sequence). DNA of the CDR3: TGTGCCAGCAGCCAGGCTACAGGGGGCGGCTATGGCTACACCTTC. It encodes CASSQATGGGYGYTF.

The chain recombines TRBV2 with TRBJ1-2; D may be TRBD1 (5 bases). Germline lookup yields CDR1 SNHLY and CDR2 FYNNEI. V was trimmed by 6 bases and J by 4 bases, leaving 18 bases between them. The length of the CDR3 is 15 residues. The CDR3 nucleotides read TGTGCCAGCAGAAACAGGAACGGGCCCACCTATGGCTACACCTTC. It translates to CASRNRNGPTYGYTF.

The genes are TRBV19 and TRBJ1-1, with 9 bases matching TRBD1. Germline lookup yields CDR1 LNHDA and CDR2 SQIVND (reference sequence). Losses at the gene ends were 4 bases for V and 5 bases for J; bases not matched to a gene: 11. The CDR3 runs to 16 residues. The CDR3 spells CASSTTGTGHITEAFF. In DNA form, the CDR3 reads TGTGCCAGTAGTACAACCGGGACAGGGCATATTACTGAAGCTTTCTTT.

The V and J genes are TRBV7-9 and TRBJ1-1, with D unresolved. This CDR3 contains 16 residues. The V and J ends lost 1 base and 1 base respectively, with 13 bases between them. Germline CDR1 is SEHNR and CDR2 is FQNEAQ (reference sequence). The CDR3 here is CASSLGVVMGNTEAFF. The CDR3 DNA follows: TGTGCCAGCAGCTTAGGGGTGGTGATGGGGAACACTGAAGCTTTCTTT. The variable domain in full, with the rest retrieved from reference TRBV7-9 and TRBJ1-1, is DTGVSQNPRHKITKRGQNVTFRCDPISEHNRLYWYRQTLGQGPEFLTYFQNEAQLEKSRLLSDRFSAERPKGSFSTLEIQRTEQGDSAMYLCASSLGVVMGNTEAFFGQGTRLTVV.

The chain combines TRBV9 with TRBJ2-2; D may be TRBD2 (6 bases). This CDR3 has 16 residues. V lost 5 bases and J 3 bases, leaving 17 bases between the germline ends. The germline V gene encodes CDR1 SGDLS and CDR2 YYNGEE. The CDR3 reads CASRTEGWRDTGELFF. In DNA, the CDR3 is TGTGCCAGCAGAACGGAGGGTTGGCGAGACACCGGGGAGCTGTTTTTT. Drawing the rest from reference TRBV9 and TRBJ2-2, the complete variable domain is DSGVTQTPKHLITATGQRVTLRCSPRSGDLSVYWYQQSLDQGLQFLIQYYNGEERAKGNILERFSAQQFPDLHSELNLSSLELGDSALYFCASRTEGWRDTGELFFGEGSRLTVL.